This TCR beta chain is from a study of T cell repertoires in ileal Crohn's disease. Study-level results: Every patient over 26.8% clonality showed endoscopic recurrence. Active smokers at surgery had more clonal expansions than non-smokers.

This clone turned up a few times. Its cognate antigen is unknown. Approximately 550 nanograms of biopsy DNA per sample underwent TCRB immunosequencing. Produced via immunoSEQ multiplex PCR; TCRdb's table is partial and in-frame only. Of thousands of clones listed, about four fifths were seen once; the top ten hold about 24%. Eligibility required adulthood, ileal or ileocolonic Crohn's disease and indicated ileocolonic resection. The sequence came from an adult with Crohn's disease. The specimen was ileal tissue.

CDR3 coding DNA: TGTGCCAGCAGCTTCCAAGGCGGCAAAGTGACCCAGTACTTC. This sequence encodes CASSFQGGKVTQYF. The genes are TRBV7-2 and TRBJ2-5, with D unclear. V gave up 3 bases and J gave up 7 bases, with 15 bases separating them. Germline CDR1 is SGHTA and CDR2 is FQGNSA. The CDR3 runs 14 residues.